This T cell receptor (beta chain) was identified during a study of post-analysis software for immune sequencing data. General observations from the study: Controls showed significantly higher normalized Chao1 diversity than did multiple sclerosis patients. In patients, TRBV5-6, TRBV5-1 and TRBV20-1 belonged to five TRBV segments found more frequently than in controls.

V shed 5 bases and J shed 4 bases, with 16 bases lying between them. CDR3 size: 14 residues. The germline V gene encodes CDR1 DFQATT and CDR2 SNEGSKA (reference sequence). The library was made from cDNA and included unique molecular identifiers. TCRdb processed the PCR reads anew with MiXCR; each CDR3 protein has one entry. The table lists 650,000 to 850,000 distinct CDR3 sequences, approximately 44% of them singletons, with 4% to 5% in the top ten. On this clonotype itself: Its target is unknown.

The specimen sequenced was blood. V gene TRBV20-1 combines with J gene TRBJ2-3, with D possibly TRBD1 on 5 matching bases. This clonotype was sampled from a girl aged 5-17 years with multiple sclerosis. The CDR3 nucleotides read TGCAGTGCTGAGGACAACAAGGTCCCAGATACGCAGTATTTT. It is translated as CSAEDNKVPDTQYF.